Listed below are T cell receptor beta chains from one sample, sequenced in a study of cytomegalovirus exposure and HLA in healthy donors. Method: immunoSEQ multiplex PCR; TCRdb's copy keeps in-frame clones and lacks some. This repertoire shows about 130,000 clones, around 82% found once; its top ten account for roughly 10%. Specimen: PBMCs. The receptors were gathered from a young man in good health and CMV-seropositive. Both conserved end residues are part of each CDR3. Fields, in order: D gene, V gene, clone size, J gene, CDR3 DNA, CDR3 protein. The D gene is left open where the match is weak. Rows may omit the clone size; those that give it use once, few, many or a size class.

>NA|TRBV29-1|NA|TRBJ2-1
TGCAGCGTCCTTGGAGGAAGCTCCTACAATGAGCAGTTCTTC
CSVLGGSSYNEQFF
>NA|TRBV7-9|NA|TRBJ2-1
TGTGCCAGCAGACTAGCAGCCTCCTACAATGAGCAGTTCTTC
CASRLAASYNEQFF
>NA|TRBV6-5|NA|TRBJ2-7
TGTGCCAGCAGTGCCTTTGGGGGGGGCGGAGGTGAGCAGTACTTC
CASSAFGGGGGEQYF
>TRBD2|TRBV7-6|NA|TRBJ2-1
TGTGCCAGCAGCCATAGCGGGAGGGGGAACAATGAGCAGTTCTTC
CASSHSGRGNNEQFF
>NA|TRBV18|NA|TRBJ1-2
TGTGCCAGGCCCTCCTCGGGGGACCGCTATGGCTACACCTTC
CARPSSGDRYGYTF
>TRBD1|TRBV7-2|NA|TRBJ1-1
TGTGCCAGCAGCCCTCGGACAGGGAAGAACACTGAAGCTTTCTTT
CASSPRTGKNTEAFF
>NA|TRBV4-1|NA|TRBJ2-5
TGCGCCAGCAGCCAAGGCCCAGGGATAGAGACCCAGTACTTC
CASSQGPGIETQYF
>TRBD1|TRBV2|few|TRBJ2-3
TGTGCCAGCGGGGACAGGGTTAACACAGATACGCAGTATTTT
CASGDRVNTDTQYF
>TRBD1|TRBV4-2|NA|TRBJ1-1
TGTGCCAGCATTAGACAGGGGGCGGAAAAAGCTTTCTTT
CASIRQGAEKAFF
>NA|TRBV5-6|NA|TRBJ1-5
TGTGCCAGCAGCTTGATGGTGGTCGGAGGCGGAAGCCAGCCCCAGCATTTT
CASSLMVVGGGSQPQHF
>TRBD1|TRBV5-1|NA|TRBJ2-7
TGCGCCAGCAGCTCCAAAAAGACGGGACAGGGTGCCTACGAGCAGTACTTC
CASSSKKTGQGAYEQYF
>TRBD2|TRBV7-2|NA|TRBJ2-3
TGTGCCAGCACCCCTACTAGCGGGAGAACAGATACGCAGTATTTT
CASTPTSGRTDTQYF
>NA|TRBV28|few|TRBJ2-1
TGTGCCAGCAGGGAGGGAGGAAACTACAATGAGCAGTTCTTC
CASREGGNYNEQFF
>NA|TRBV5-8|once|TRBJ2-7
TGTGCCAGCAGCTCGAAACAGGGGGGGTTTGTCGAGCAGTACTTC
CASSSKQGGFVEQYF
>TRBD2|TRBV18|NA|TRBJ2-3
TGTGCCAGCTCACCATTCCAGCGGGGAAGCACAGATACGCAGTATTTT
CASSPFQRGSTDTQYF
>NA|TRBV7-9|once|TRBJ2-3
TGTGCCAGCAGCCCCGGCCCCGAGGGACGAGGGGGTCGCACAGATACGCAGTATTTT
CASSPGPEGRGGRTDTQYF
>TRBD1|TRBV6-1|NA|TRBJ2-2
TGTGCCAGCAGGGTAGACAGGGCTCGGACCGGGGAGCTGTTTTTT
CASRVDRARTGELFF
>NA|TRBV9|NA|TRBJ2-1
TGTGCCAGCAGCGTGGAAGGGGATTACTACAATGAGCAGTTCTTC
CASSVEGDYYNEQFF
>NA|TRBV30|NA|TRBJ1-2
TGTGCCTGGAGTGTACAGGGATCGTCTCGGGGCTACACCTTC
CAWSVQGSSRGYTF
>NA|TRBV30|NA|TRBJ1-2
TGTGCCTGGGCGACAGGACTCTATGGCTACACCTTC
CAWATGLYGYTF
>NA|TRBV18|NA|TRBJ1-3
TGTGCCAGCTCACCACGAGACAGCTCCTCTGGAAACACCATATATTTT
CASSPRDSSSGNTIYF
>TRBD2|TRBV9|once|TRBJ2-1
TGTGCCAGCAGCGTAGGAGGGCGGGGGACCTACAATGAGCAGTTCTTC
CASSVGGRGTYNEQFF
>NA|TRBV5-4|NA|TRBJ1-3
TGTGCCAGCAGCCAATCCCCCGGAAACACCATATATTTT
CASSQSPGNTIYF
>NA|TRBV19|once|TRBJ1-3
TGTGCCAGTAGTATCCCCGGGGGGTCTGGAAACACCATATATTTT
CASSIPGGSGNTIYF
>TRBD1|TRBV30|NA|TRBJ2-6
TGTGCCTGGAGTGCCTTACGGACAGGGATTGGTGGGGCCAACGTCCTGACTTTC
CAWSALRTGIGGANVLTF
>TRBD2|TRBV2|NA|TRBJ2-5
TGTGCCAGCAGTCGGCGGCTAGCGGGAGCCGGGAGAGAGACCCAGTACTTC
CASSRRLAGAGRETQYF
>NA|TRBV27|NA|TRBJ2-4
TGTGCCAGCAGTTCCGGGAGCAAAAACATTCAGTACTTC
CASSSGSKNIQYF
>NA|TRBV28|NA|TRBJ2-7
TGTGCCAGCAGGCAATACCCTGGGGACTGGGAGCAGTACTTC
CASRQYPGDWEQYF